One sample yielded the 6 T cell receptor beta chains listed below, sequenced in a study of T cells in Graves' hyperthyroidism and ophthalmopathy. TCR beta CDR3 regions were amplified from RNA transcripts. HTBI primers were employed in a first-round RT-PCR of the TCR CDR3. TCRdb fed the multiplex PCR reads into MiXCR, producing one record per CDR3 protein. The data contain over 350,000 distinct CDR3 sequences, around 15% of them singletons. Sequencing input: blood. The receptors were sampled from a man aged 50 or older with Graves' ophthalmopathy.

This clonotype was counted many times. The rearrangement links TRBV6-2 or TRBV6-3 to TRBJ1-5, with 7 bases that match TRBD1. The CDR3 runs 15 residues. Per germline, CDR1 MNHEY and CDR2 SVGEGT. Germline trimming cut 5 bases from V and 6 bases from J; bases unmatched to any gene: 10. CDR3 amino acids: CASSPLGGGSQPQHF. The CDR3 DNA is TGTGCCAGCAGTCCCCTGGGAGGGGGCAGTCAGCCCCAGCATTTT.

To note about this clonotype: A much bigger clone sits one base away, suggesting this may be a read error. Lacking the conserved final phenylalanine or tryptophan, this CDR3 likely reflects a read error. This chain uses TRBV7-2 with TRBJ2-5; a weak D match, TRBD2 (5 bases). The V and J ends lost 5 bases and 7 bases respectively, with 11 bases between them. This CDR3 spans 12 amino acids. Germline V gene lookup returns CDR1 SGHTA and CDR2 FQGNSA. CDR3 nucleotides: TGTGCCAGCAGCCACAGTCGGGGGACCCAGTACCTC. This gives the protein CASSHSRGTQYL.

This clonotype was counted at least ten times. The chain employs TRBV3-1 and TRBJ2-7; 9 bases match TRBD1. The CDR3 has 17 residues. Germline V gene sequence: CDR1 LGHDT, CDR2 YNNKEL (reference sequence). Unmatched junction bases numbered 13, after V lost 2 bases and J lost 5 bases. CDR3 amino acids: CASSQRSGTGTKNEQYF. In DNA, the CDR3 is TGTGCCAGCAGCCAACGCTCGGGGACAGGGACGAAAAACGAGCAGTACTTC.

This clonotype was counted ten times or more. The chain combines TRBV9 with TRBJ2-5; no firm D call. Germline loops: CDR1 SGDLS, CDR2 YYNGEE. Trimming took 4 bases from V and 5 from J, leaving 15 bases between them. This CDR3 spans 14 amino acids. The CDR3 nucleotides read TGTGCCAGCAGCCCTCATTCTGGCCGGGAGACCCAGTACTTC. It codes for CASSPHSGRETQYF.

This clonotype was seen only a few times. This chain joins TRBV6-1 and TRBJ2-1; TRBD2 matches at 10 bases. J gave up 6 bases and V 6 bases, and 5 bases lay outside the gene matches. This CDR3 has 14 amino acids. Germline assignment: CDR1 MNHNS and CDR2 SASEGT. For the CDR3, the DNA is TGTGCCAGCAGCATCCTAGCGGGAGTCAATGAGCAGTTCTTC. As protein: CASSILAGVNEQFF.

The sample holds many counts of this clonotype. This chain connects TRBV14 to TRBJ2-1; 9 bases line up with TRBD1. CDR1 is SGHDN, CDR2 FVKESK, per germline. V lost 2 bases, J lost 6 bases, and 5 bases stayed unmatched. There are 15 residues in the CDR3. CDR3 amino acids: CASSQLGQGSNEQFF. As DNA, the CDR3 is TGTGCCAGCAGCCAACTCGGACAGGGGTCCAATGAGCAGTTCTTC.